The entry below gives a single T cell receptor (beta chain) sequence along with its context. The length of the CDR3 is 14 residues. The germline V gene encodes CDR1 MNHEY and CDR2 SVGAGI. Trimming at V came to 6 bases and at J to 9 bases, leaving 8 bases not matched to a gene. These data originate in a study of blood T cell repertoires in COVID-19. Overall study context: Acute-phase and convalescent COVID-19 samples originated in the United States, Italy and Spain. PBMCs, B-cell-depleted T cells, or T cells provided the cDNA or gDNA that made up the material.

Some clones are missing from TCRdb's copy, which holds only in-frame ones; the method was immunoSEQ multiplex PCR. The data hold under 250,000 clones, with 80% to 90% observed a single time. The J gene is TRBJ1-6, the V gene TRBV6-5, with 7 bases fitting TRBD1. This receptor was obtained from a woman between 40 and 55 years old with active or convalescent COVID-19. Specimen: peripheral blood. The CDR3: CASSPTGAISPLHF. In nucleotides, the CDR3 is TGTGCCAGCAGCCCCACAGGGGCGATTTCACCCCTCCACTTT.